This entry lists 26 T cell receptor beta chains sequenced from one sample in a study of T-cell memory formation after mild COVID-19. TCRdb processed the 5' RACE reads anew with MiXCR; each CDR3 protein has one entry. The table lists roughly 620,000 distinct CDR3 sequences, approximately 18% of them singletons. Sequenced input: PBMCs or a T cell subset sorted from them (not recorded which). Receptors originate from an adult woman who had mild COVID-19 (a few samples of this study predate the infection). Cell type and time point are not known.

In its sample, this clonotype was seen a few times. The chain has TRBV12-3 or TRBV12-4 and TRBJ2-7; a weak D match, TRBD2 (6 bases). The CDR3 is made up of 13 amino acids. Trimming took 6 bases from V and 6 from J, leaving 15 bases between them. CDR3 amino acids: CASRGGAGGEQYF. The CDR3, as DNA: TGTGCCAGCAGAGGAGGGGCCGGGGGCGAGCAGTACTTC.

The rearrangement joins TRBV14 to TRBJ1-2; D not resolved. Germline V gene data show CDR1 as SGHDN and CDR2 as FVKESK. Trimming removed 4 bases from V and 6 bases from J, with 12 bases in between. This CDR3 is 13 amino acids long. Here the CDR3 reads CASSPRRLNGYTF. The DNA for the CDR3 is TGTGCCAGCAGCCCGCGCAGGTTGAATGGCTACACCTTC.

This clonotype has only a few counts. V and J are TRBV12-3 or TRBV12-4 and TRBJ1-6; no reliable D call. There are 14 residues in the CDR3. V lost 1 base to trimming and J lost 2 bases, with 3 bases between them. For the CDR3, the DNA is TGTGCCAGCAGTTTAGTGGCCTATAATTCACCCCTCCACTTT. This encodes CASSLVAYNSPLHF.

This clonotype has only a few counts. This rearrangement joins TRBV20-1 to TRBJ1-1; D is possibly TRBD1 (6 bases). The CDR3 totals 16 residues. CDR1 DFQATT and CDR2 SNEGSKA come from the germline V gene (reference sequence). V was trimmed by 5 bases and J by 0 bases, leaving 19 bases between them. CDR3 loop: CSAGRTDKYLNTEAFF. CDR3 bases: TGCAGTGCTGGTCGGACAGACAAGTACTTGAACACTGAAGCTTTCTTT.

This clonotype was found a few times. The genes are TRBV14 and TRBJ1-3; D gene ambiguous. CDR1 and CDR2 from the germline V gene are SGHDN and FVKESK. The CDR3 is made up of 18 amino acids. V lost 2 bases to trimming and J lost 1 base, with 18 bases between them. This CDR3 reads CASSQSFVGKTSGNTIYF. As DNA, the CDR3 is TGTGCCAGCAGCCAATCTTTCGTCGGGAAAACTTCTGGAAACACCATATATTTT.

This chain connects TRBV6-5 to TRBJ2-3, with a possible D match to TRBD2 (5 bases). The CDR3 covers 15 residues. In germline, CDR1 is MNHEY, CDR2 SVGAGI. Trimming pared 5 bases from V and 0 bases from J, leaving 12 bases between. DNA of the CDR3: TGTGCCAGCAGTCCGCGGGTGACTAGCACAGATACGCAGTATTTT. Encoded protein: CASSPRVTSTDTQYF.

This clonotype has a handful of counts. The rearrangement links TRBV20-1 to TRBJ1-6; TRBD1 is a possible D gene (5 bases). CDR3 length equals 13 residues. Germline-derived CDR1 and CDR2 are DFQATT and SNEGSKA (reference sequence). V was shortened by 3 bases and J by 10 bases, with 13 bases between the two germline ends. Written as DNA, the CDR3 is TGCAGTGCTAGTCGCCAGGGTCCCTCACCCCTCCACTTT. This sequence encodes CSASRQGPSPLHF.

The gene calls are TRBV6-2 or TRBV6-3 and TRBJ2-3; 9 bases match TRBD1. The CDR3 runs to 15 residues. Germline V gene data show CDR1 as MNHEY and CDR2 as SVGEGT. V shed 2 bases and J 5 bases; nucleotides not matched to a gene: 5. This CDR3 reads CASSYRDREKDTQYF. The DNA for the CDR3 is TGTGCCAGCAGTTACCGGGACAGGGAGAAAGATACGCAGTATTTT.

This clonotype was seen repeatedly, ten times or more. V usage is TRBV7-9 and J usage is TRBJ2-6, with TRBD1 matching over 11 bases. The CDR3 extends over 17 amino acids. Germline V CDR1 and CDR2: SEHNR, FQNEAQ (reference sequence). V lost 3 bases, J lost 2 bases, and 3 bases stayed unmatched. This CDR3 is CASSFRTGGTGANVLTF. The DNA for the CDR3 is TGTGCCAGCAGCTTCAGGACAGGGGGCACTGGGGCCAACGTCCTGACTTTC.

This clonotype has more than one count but fewer than ten. The gene calls are TRBV4-1 and TRBJ2-3; D is unresolved. CDR1 and CDR2 (germline): MGHRA, YSYEKL. Trimming pared 0 bases from V and 5 bases from J, leaving 6 bases between. The CDR3 is made up of 13 amino acids. The DNA for the CDR3 is TGCGCCAGCAGCCAAGATTCGCTAGATACGCAGTATTTT. This gives the protein CASSQDSLDTQYF.

In this sample, this clonotype turned up a few times. J is TRBJ1-6 and V is TRBV10-3; unclear D gene. Trimming pared 0 bases from V and 12 bases from J, leaving 9 bases between. The CDR3 loop spans 13 amino acids. Germline CDR1 ENHRY, CDR2 SYGVKD. In nucleotides, the CDR3 is TGTGCCATCAGTGAGTCGATGGAGGGACCCCTCCACTTT. Protein product: CAISESMEGPLHF.

This chain uses TRBV9 with TRBJ2-5; 15 bases fit TRBD2. V trimming: 3 bases; J trimming: 5 bases; junction bases outside the gene matches: 2. Germline-derived CDR1 and CDR2 are SGDLS and YYNGEE. The CDR3 is 15 residues long. The CDR3 coding sequence is TGTGCCAGCAGCGGGACTAGCGGGGGGGCTGAGACCCAGTACTTC. This translates into CASSGTSGGAETQYF.

This clonotype was observed many times. The J gene is TRBJ2-3, the V gene TRBV24-1; D possibly corresponds to TRBD1 (5 bases). This CDR3 spans 15 amino acids. Trimming shortened V by 0 bases and J by 3 bases, and 9 bases separated the two germline ends. CDR1 is KGHDR, CDR2 SFDVKD, per germline. CDR3 DNA sequence: TGTGCCACCAGTGATTTGGAAGGGGAAACAGATACGCAGTATTTT. Protein sequence: CATSDLEGETDTQYF.

This rearrangement joins TRBV5-1 to TRBJ2-7; D is perhaps TRBD2 (7 bases). Germline loops: CDR1 SGHRS, CDR2 YFSETQ. V lost 0 bases to trimming and J lost 5 bases, with 12 bases between them. CDR3 size: 14 residues. The CDR3 is CASSLEGGANEQYF. CDR3 sequence (DNA): TGCGCCAGCAGCTTGGAGGGGGGGGCCAACGAGCAGTACTTC.

The chain uses TRBV6-5 and TRBJ2-2; D gene unclear. The germline gives CDR1 MNHEY, CDR2 SVGAGI. Between the trimmed V and J ends, which lost 0 bases and 8 bases, there was a span of 4 bases. This CDR3 contains 12 residues. DNA for the CDR3: TGTGCCAGCAGTTACTCGGGAGGGGAGCTGTTTTTT. Translation: CASSYSGGELFF.

This clonotype was observed a few times. This rearrangement joins TRBV7-9 to TRBJ2-5; 7 bases align to TRBD1. This CDR3 contains 16 residues. In germline, CDR1 is SEHNR, CDR2 FQNEAQ (reference sequence). V shed 1 base, J shed 4 bases, and the junction held 9 bases outside the gene matches. CDR3 loop: CASSLGRQGWGETQYF. In DNA, the CDR3 is TGTGCCAGCAGCTTAGGAAGACAGGGTTGGGGAGAGACCCAGTACTTC.

This clonotype has more than one count but fewer than ten. V is TRBV9 and J is TRBJ1-5; D not resolved. CDR3 length: 15 amino acids. Deletions cut 4 bases from V and 7 bases from J, with 18 bases between. CDR1 SGDLS and CDR2 YYNGEE come from the germline V gene. This chain's CDR3 is CASSPGPGRGQPQHF. The CDR3 region has the DNA TGTGCCAGCAGCCCTGGTCCCGGGCGGGGACAGCCCCAGCATTTT.

This clonotype was picked up a small number of times. The chain carries TRBV5-1 and TRBJ1-2; D is undetermined. CDR1 is SGHRS, CDR2 YFSETQ, per germline. This CDR3 comprises 14 residues. V lost 0 bases and J 8 bases, leaving 14 bases between the germline ends. The CDR3 nucleotides read TGCGCCAGCAGCTTGGATCGAACGGCGGGGGGCTACACCTTC. Translation: CASSLDRTAGGYTF.

This clonotype has more than one count but fewer than ten. CDR3 nucleotide sequence: TGTGCCAGCAGCTTAGGACGCGGGGGGCTAGGTGGCAATCAGCCCCAGCATTTT. Amino acid sequence: CASSLGRGGLGGNQPQHF. The rearrangement links TRBV13 to TRBJ1-5, with D perhaps TRBD1 (6 bases). The CDR3 has 18 amino acids. CDR1 and CDR2 from the germline V gene are PRHDT and FYEKMQ (reference sequence). Trimming took 0 bases from V and 2 from J, leaving 17 bases between them.

V gene TRBV5-1 combines with J gene TRBJ2-5; 9 nucleotides match TRBD1. The length of the CDR3 is 15 residues. Germline V CDR1 and CDR2: SGHRS, YFSETQ. V was pared by 3 bases and J by 2 bases, with 5 bases of the junction left unmatched. CDR3 loop: CASSSGGQGQETQYF. The CDR3 DNA reads TGCGCCAGCAGCTCCGGGGGACAGGGTCAAGAGACCCAGTACTTC.

The chain recombines TRBV5-1 with TRBJ1-1; 7 bases are shared with TRBD1. Germline CDR1 reads SGHRS; CDR2 reads YFSETQ. CDR3 length: 15 amino acids. V trimming: 3 bases; J trimming: 6 bases; junction bases outside the gene matches: 11. Here the CDR3 reads CASSSNRGFGSEAFF. The CDR3 DNA reads TGCGCCAGCAGCTCAAACAGGGGTTTTGGTTCTGAAGCTTTCTTT.

J is TRBJ2-1 and V is TRBV2, with D possibly TRBD2 on 5 matching bases. Germline CDR1 and CDR2: SNHLY and FYNNEI. V was cut by 11 bases and J by 10 bases, with 27 bases left in between. This CDR3 contains 15 residues. For the CDR3, the DNA is TGTGCCTCCGCGCGGGCAGCCCTCTTGGGGAGCGAGCAGTTCTTC. It specifies CASARAALLGSEQFF.

V is TRBV20-1 and J is TRBJ1-1, with D unresolved. The V and J ends lost 6 bases and 5 bases respectively, with 19 bases between them. CDR3 size: 14 residues. Looked up from germline, CDR1 is DFQATT and CDR2 is SNEGSKA (reference sequence). The CDR3 DNA sequence: TGCAGTGCCCTGCCTGTTGCTTGGGATACTGAAGCTTTCTTT. This sequence encodes CSALPVAWDTEAFF.

The chain is built from TRBV5-6 and TRBJ2-7, with 9 bases matching TRBD1. J gave up 6 bases and V 4 bases, and 8 bases lay outside the gene matches. Germline lookup yields CDR1 SGHDT and CDR2 YYEEEE. CDR3 length: 14 amino acids. This chain's CDR3 is CASSLRGQGGEQYF. The DNA of the CDR3 is TGTGCCAGCAGCCTACGGGGACAGGGCGGCGAGCAGTACTTC.

The genes are TRBV14 and TRBJ1-3; tentative D call: TRBD1 (6 bases). The germline V gene has CDR1 SGHDN and CDR2 FVKESK. V gave up 5 bases and J gave up 0 bases, with 17 bases separating them. The CDR3 is made up of 17 amino acids. The CDR3: CASSGTGGPISGNTIYF. As DNA, the CDR3 is TGTGCCAGCAGCGGCACCGGGGGCCCTATCTCTGGAAACACCATATATTTT. Together with reference TRBV14 and TRBJ1-3, the CDR3 gives the full variable domain: EAGVTQFPSHSVIEKGQTVTLRCDPISGHDNLYWYRRVMGKEIKFLLHFVKESKQDESGMPNNRFLAERTGGTYSTLKVQPAELEDSGVYFCASSGTGGPISGNTIYFGEGSWLTVV.

This clonotype was seen a handful of times. The chain joins TRBV7-9 to TRBJ2-2, with no clear D. CDR1 and CDR2 (germline): SEHNR, FQNEAQ (reference sequence). The length of the CDR3 is 14 residues. V lost 2 bases and J 3 bases, leaving 7 bases between the germline ends. The CDR3 loop reads CASSLLSDTGELFF. CDR3 coding DNA: TGTGCCAGCAGCTTATTGTCCGACACCGGGGAGCTGTTTTTT.